This T cell receptor (beta chain) was profiled in a study of cytomegalovirus exposure and HLA in healthy donors. The CDR3 is made up of 18 amino acids. Trimming shortened V by 6 bases and J by 0 bases, and 21 bases separated the two germline ends. Per germline, CDR1 SGHVS and CDR2 FQNEAQ. A note on this clone: Its antigen is unknown.

PCR primers comprised 60 Vbeta and 13 Jbeta primers. Here immunoSEQ multiplex PCR was the method, and the copy in TCRdb shows in-frame clones only, minus some. The table includes around 74,000 clones, roughly 85% detected once. Whole-study results and caveats: Immune exposure was documented only through CMV serostatus. The study recorded 164 TCR beta chains that were cytomegalovirus-associated. Earlier analysis yielded a pattern in which most TCR beta V segments were productive about 90% or about 30% of the time. TCR beta chains associated with HLA were, in a later analysis, more clonally expanded than equally common others.

The chain employs TRBV7-8 and TRBJ1-5; D is unresolved. The sequence was collected from a man between 25 and 39 years old in good health and CMV-seronegative. Sequenced sample: PBMCs. CDR3 DNA: TGTGCCAGCAGGCCCGGGGTGGGAGGCGGTTATAGCAATCAGCCCCAGCATTTT. It is translated as CASRPGVGGGYSNQPQHF. The full variable domain, in which reference TRBV7-8 and TRBJ1-5 provide the parts outside the CDR3, is GAGVSQSPRYKVAKRGQDVALRCDPISGHVSLFWYQQALGQGPEFLTYFQNEAQLDKSGLPSDRFFAERPEGSVSTLKIQRTQQEDSAVYLCASRPGVGGGYSNQPQHFGDGTRLSIL.